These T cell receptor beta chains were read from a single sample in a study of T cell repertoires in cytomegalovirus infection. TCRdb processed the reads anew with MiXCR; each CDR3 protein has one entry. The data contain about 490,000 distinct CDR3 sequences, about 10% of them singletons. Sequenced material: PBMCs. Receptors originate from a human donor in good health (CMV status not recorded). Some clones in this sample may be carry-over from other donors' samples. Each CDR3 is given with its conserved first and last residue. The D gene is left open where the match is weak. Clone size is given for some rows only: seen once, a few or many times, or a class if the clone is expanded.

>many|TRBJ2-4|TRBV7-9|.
CASSYWEAPIRAKNIQYF
TGTGCCAGCAGCTACTGGGAAGCTCCGATCCGAGCCAAAAACATTCAGTACTTC
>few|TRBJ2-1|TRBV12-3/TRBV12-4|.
CASSFQQGNEQFF
TGTGCCAGCAGTTTTCAGCAAGGGAATGAGCAGTTCTTC
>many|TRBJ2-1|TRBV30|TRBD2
CAWSTKAGGYNEQFF
TGTGCCTGGAGTACAAAAGCGGGAGGGTACAATGAGCAGTTCTTC
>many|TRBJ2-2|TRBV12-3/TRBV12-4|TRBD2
CASSLRLAETGELFF
TGTGCCAGCAGTTTAAGACTAGCGGAAACCGGGGAGCTGTTTTTT
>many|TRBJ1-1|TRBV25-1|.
CASRTDMNTEAFF
TGTGCCAGCAGGACAGACATGAACACTGAAGCTTTCTTT
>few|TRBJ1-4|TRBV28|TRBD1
CASKTGAANEKLFF
TGTGCCAGCAAGACAGGGGCTGCTAATGAAAAACTGTTTTTT
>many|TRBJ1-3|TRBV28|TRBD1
CASSLHPGTAPGNTIYF
TGTGCCAGCAGTTTACACCCTGGGACAGCTCCTGGAAACACCATATATTTT
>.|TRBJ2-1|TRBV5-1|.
CASSLMGGGPYNEQFF
TGCGCCAGCAGCTTGATGGGCGGGGGCCCATACAATGAGCAGTTCTTC
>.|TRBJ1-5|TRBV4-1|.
CASSQEGAGNQPQHF
TGCGCCAGCAGCCAAGAAGGCGCAGGCAATCAGCCCCAGCATTTT
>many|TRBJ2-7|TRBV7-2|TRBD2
CASSPTSGRAGEQYF
TGTGCCAGCAGCCCGACTAGCGGGAGGGCGGGTGAGCAGTACTTC
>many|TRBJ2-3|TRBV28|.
CASSFLIRASTDTQYF
TGTGCCAGCAGTTTTTTAATTCGGGCTAGCACAGATACGCAGTATTTT
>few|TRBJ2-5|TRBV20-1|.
CSAFVGGGETQYF
TGCAGTGCTTTCGTTGGGGGAGGTGAGACCCAGTACTTC
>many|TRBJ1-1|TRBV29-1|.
CSVGAARVKAEAFF
TGCAGCGTGGGGGCTGCCAGGGTGAAAGCTGAAGCTTTCTTT
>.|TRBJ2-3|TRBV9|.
CASSPRLQVGTDTQYF
TGTGCCAGCAGCCCCCGACTCCAGGTGGGGACAGATACGCAGTATTTT
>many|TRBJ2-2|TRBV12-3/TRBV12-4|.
CASTGGGDTGELFF
TGTGCCAGCACTGGAGGGGGAGACACCGGGGAGCTGTTTTTT
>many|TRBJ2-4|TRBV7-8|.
CASSLGRLRNIQYF
TGTGCCAGCAGCTTAGGGCGGTTGAGAAACATTCAGTACTTC
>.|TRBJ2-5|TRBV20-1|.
CSARHGSQETQYF
TGCAGTGCTAGACACGGCAGTCAAGAGACCCAGTACTTC
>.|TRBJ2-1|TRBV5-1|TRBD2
CATQHLAGTYNEQFF
TGCGCCACCCAGCACTTAGCGGGAACTTACAATGAGCAGTTCTTC
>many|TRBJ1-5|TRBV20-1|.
CSARDRGNQPQHF
TGCAGTGCTAGAGACAGGGGCAATCAGCCCCAGCATTTT
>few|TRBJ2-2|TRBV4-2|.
CASRQDTNTGELFF
TGTGCCAGCAGACAGGACACGAACACCGGGGAGCTGTTTTTT
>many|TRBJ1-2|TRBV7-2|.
CASSLAPSTANYGYTF
TGTGCCAGCAGCTTAGCGCCCTCGACGGCAAACTATGGCTACACCTTC
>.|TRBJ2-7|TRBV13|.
CASSFPRACEQYF
TGTGCCAGCAGTTTCCCTCGGGCCTGCGAGCAGTACTTC